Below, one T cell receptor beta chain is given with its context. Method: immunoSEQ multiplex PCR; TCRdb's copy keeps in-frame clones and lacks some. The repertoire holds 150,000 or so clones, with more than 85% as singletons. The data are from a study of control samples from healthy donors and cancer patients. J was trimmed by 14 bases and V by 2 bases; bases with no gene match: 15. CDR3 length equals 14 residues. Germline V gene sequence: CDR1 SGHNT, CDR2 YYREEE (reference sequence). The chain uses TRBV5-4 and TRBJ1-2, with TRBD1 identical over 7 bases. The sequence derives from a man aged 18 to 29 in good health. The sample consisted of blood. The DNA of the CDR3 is TGTGCCAGCAGCTTCGGGGACAGCCGCGGGTTTCGTACCTTC. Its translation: CASSFGDSRGFRTF. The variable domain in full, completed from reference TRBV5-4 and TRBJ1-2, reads ETGVTQSPTHLIKTRGQQVTLRCSSQSGHNTVSWYQQALGQGPQFIFQYYREEENGRGNFPPRFSGLQFPNYSSELNVNALELDDSALYLCASSFGDSRGFRTFGSGTRLTVV.